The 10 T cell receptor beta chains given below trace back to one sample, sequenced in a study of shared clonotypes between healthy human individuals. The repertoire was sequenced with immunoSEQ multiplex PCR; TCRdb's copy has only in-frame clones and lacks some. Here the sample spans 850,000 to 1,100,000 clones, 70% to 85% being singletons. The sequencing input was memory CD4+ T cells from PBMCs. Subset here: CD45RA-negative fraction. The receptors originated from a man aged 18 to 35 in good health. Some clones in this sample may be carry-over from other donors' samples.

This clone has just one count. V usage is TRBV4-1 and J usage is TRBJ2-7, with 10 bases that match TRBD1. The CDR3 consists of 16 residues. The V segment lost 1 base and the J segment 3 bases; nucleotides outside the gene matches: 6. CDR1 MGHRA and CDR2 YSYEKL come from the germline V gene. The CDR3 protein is CASSQAMWDRGYEQYF. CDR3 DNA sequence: TGCGCCAGCAGCCAAGCGATGTGGGACAGGGGCTACGAGCAGTACTTC.

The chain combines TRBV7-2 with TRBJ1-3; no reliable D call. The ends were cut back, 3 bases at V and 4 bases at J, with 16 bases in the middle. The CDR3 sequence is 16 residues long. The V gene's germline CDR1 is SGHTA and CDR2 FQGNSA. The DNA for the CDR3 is TGTGCCAGCAGCTTGATTTGGACTGCCCAAGGAAACACCATATATTTT. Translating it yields CASSLIWTAQGNTIYF.

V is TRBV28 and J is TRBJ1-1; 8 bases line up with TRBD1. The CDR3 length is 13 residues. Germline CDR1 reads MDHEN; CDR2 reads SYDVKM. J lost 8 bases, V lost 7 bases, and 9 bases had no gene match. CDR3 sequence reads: CASIVRGRGEAFF. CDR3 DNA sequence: TGTGCCAGCATCGTCAGGGGGCGGGGAGAAGCTTTCTTT.

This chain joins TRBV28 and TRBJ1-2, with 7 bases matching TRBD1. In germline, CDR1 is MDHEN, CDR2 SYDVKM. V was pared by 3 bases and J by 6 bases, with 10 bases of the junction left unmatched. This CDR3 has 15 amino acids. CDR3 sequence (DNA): TGTGCCAGCAGTTTGATCTTTCCGGGACAGAATGGCTACACCTTC. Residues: CASSLIFPGQNGYTF.

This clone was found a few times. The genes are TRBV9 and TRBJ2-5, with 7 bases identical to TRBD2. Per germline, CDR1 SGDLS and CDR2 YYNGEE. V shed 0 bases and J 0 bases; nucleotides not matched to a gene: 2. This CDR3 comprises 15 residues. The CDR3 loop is CASSVGAGDQETQYF. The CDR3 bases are TGTGCCAGCAGCGTAGGGGCGGGAGACCAAGAGACCCAGTACTTC. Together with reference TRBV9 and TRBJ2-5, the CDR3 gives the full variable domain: DSGVTQTPKHLITATGQRVTLRCSPRSGDLSVYWYQQSLDQGLQFLIQYYNGEERAKGNILERFSAQQFPDLHSELNLSSLELGDSALYFCASSVGAGDQETQYFGPGTRLLVL.

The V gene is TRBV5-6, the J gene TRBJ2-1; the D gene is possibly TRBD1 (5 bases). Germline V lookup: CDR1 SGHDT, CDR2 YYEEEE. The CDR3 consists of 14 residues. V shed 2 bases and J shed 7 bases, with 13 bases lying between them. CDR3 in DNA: TGTGCCAGCAGCTTTCGTCCCAAGGGGAATGAGCAGTTCTTC. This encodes CASSFRPKGNEQFF. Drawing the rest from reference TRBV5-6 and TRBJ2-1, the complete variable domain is DAGVTQSPTHLIKTRGQQVTLRCSPKSGHDTVSWYQQALGQGPQFIFQYYEEEERQRGNFPDRFSGHQFPNYSSELNVNALLLGDSALYLCASSFRPKGNEQFFGPGTRLTVL.

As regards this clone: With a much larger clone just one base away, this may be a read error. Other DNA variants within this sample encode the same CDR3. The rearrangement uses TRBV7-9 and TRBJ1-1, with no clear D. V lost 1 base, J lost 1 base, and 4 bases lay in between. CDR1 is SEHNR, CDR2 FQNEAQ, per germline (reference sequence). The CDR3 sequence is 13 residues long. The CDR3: CASSLVTNTEAFF. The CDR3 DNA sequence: TGTGCCAGCAGCTTAGTTACGAACACTGAAGCTTTCTTT. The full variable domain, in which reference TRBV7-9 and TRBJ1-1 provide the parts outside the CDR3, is DTGVSQNPRHKITKRGQNVTFRCDPISEHNRLYWYRQTLGQGPEFLTYFQNEAQLEKSRLLSDRFSAERPKGSFSTLEIQRTEQGDSAMYLCASSLVTNTEAFFGQGTRLTVV.

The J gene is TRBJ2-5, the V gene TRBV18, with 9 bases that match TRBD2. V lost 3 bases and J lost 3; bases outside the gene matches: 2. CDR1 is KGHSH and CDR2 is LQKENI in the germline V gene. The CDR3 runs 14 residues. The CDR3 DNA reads TGTGCCAGCTCACCGACTAGCGGAGAAGAGACCCAGTACTTC. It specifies CASSPTSGEETQYF.

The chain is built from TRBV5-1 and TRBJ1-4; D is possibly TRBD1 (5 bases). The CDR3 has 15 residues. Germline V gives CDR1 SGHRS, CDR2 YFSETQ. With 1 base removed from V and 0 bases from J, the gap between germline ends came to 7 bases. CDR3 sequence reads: CASSLKGSTNEKLFF. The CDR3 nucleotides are TGCGCCAGCAGCTTGAAGGGGTCAACTAATGAAAAACTGTTTTTT.

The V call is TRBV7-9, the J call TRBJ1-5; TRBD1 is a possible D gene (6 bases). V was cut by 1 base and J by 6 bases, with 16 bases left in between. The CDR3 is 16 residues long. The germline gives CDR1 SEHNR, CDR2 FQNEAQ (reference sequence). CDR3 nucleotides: TGTGCCAGCAGCTTAGTTATCGCCGGGGGCAGTCAGCCCCAGCATTTT. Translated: CASSLVIAGGSQPQHF.